This T cell receptor beta chain was profiled in a study of OX40 agonist ivuxolimab in advanced cancers. CDR3 length: 12 residues. The germline V gene encodes CDR1 SGHDT and CDR2 YYEEEE. The V end lost 0 bases, the J end lost 9 bases, and 7 bases lay between the germline ends. Study-wide results and caveats: Low clonal expansion, among the lowest seen, marked partial responders at 0.1-3.0 mg/kg.

Assay used: immunoSEQ multiplex PCR; TCRdb lists only in-frame clones, some missing. The table has tens of thousands of clones, around nine tenths seen once. Note on this clone: Its antigen is still unknown.

V usage is TRBV5-6 and J usage is TRBJ2-1; D not resolved. The source is an adult with an advanced solid tumor such as melanoma, head and neck, liver or kidney cancer. The source was CD4+ or CD8+ T cells sorted from blood, collected in a trial of the OX40 agonist ivuxolimab. CDR3 residues: CASSLVFSEQFF. The CDR3 DNA is TGTGCCAGCAGCTTGGTATTCAGTGAGCAGTTCTTC.